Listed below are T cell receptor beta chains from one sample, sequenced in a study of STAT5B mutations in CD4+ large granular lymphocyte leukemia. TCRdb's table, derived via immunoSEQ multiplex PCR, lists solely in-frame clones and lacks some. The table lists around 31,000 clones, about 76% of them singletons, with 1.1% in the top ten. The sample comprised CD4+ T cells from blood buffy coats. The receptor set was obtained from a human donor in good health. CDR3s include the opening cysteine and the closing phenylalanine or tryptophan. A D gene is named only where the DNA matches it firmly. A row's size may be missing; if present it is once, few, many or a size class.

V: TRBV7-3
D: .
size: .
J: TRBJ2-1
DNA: TGTGCCAGCAGCTTAAATTGGGCTGATGAGCAGTTCTTC
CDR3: CASSLNWADEQFF

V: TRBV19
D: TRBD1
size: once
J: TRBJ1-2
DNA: TGTGCCAGTAGTTCACTGGGACAGGGAGACTATGGCTACACCTTC
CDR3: CASSSLGQGDYGYTF

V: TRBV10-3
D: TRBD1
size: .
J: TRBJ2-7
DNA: TGTGCCATCAGTGAGTCCTCGGACAGGAACGAGCAGTACTTC
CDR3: CAISESSDRNEQYF

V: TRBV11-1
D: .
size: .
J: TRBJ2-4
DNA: TGTGCCAGCAGCTTACAGGCTGCCGCCAAAAACATTCAGTACTTC
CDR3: CASSLQAAAKNIQYF

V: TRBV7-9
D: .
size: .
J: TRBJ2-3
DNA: TGTGCCAGCAGCGAACAGGGAGATACGCAGTATTTT
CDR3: CASSEQGDTQYF

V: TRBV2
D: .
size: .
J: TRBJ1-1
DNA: TGTGCCAGCAGTGAATGGAGGGAGATTGAAGCTTTCTTT
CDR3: CASSEWREIEAFF

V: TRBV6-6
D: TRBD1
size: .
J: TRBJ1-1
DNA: TGTGCCAGCAGTTTCGGACAGGTGAACACTGAAGCTTTCTTT
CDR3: CASSFGQVNTEAFF

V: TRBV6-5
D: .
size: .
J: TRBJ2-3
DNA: TGTGCCAGCAGTTACTTGGGGGATACGCAGTATTTT
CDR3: CASSYLGDTQYF

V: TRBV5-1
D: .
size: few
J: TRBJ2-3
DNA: TGCGCCAGCAGCCCCCTATTCACAGATACGCAGTATTTT
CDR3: CASSPLFTDTQYF

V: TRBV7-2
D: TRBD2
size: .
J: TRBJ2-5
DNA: TGTGCCAGCACCCCGGGCGGGGGGTACCAAGAGACCCAGTACTTC
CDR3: CASTPGGGYQETQYF

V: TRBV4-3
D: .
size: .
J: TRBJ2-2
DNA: TGCGCCAGCAGCCAAGAGCCACAGGTTAACGGGGAGCTGTTTTTT
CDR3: CASSQEPQVNGELFF

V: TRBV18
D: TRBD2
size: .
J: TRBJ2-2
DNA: TGTGCCAGCACTTCACGACTAGCGGGGGTGACCGGGGAGCTGTTTTTT
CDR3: CASTSRLAGVTGELFF

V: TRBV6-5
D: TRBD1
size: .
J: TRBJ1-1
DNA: TGTGCCAGCAGTTACCGGACAGGGGAGACTTTCTTT
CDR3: CASSYRTGETFF

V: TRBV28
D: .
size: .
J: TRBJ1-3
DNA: TGTGCCAGCAGTTTTGAAGACGGACGCTCTGGAAACACCATATATTTT
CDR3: CASSFEDGRSGNTIYF

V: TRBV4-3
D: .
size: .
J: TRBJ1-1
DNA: TGCGCCAGCAGCCAGACCGACAGGTTTAAGACTGAAGCTTTCTTT
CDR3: CASSQTDRFKTEAFF

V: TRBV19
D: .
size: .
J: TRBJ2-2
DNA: TGTGCCAGTAGTATGATGGTCAGGAACACCGGGGAGCTGTTTTTT
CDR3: CASSMMVRNTGELFF

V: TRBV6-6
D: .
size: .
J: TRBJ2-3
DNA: TGTGCCAGCAGTTACGATGAGCGAGGGGGCACAGATACGCAGTATTTT
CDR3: CASSYDERGGTDTQYF

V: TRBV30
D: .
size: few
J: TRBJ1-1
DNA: TGTGCCTGGAGTCGGCAGGGAAGCACTGAAGCTTTCTTT
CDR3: CAWSRQGSTEAFF

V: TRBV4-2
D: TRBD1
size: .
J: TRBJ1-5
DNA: TGTGCCAGCAGCCAAGGATGGGACCTGGGACAGGGGGTTCGCAATCAGCCCCAGCATTTT
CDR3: CASSQGWDLGQGVRNQPQHF

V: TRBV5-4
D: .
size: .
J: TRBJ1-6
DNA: TGTGCCAGCAACCCAGACAGCGTAAATAATTCACCCCTCCACTTT
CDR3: CASNPDSVNNSPLHF

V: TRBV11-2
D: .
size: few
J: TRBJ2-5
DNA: TGTGCCAGCAGCGAGGGCCGGGAGACCCAGTACTTC
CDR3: CASSEGRETQYF

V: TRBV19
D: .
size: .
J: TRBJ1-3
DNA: TGTGCCAGTAGTGAGAGCTCTGGAAACACCATATATTTT
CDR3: CASSESSGNTIYF

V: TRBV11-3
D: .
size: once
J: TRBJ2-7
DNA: TGTGCCAGCAGCTTAATCCGTGCCTACGAGCAGTACTTC
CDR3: CASSLIRAYEQYF

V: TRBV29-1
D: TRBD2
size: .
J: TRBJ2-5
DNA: TGCAGCGTTGAAGTGGTCACTAGCGGAGAGACCCAGTACTTC
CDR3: CSVEVVTSGETQYF

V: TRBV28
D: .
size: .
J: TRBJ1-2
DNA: TGTGCCAGCAGTTTACTTGTAGCACAGGGAGATCCTAACTATGGCTACACCTTC
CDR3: CASSLLVAQGDPNYGYTF

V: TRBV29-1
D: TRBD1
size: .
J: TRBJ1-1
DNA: TGCAGCGTTGGCCGGGACAGCGAGAGAGCTTTCTTT
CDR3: CSVGRDSERAFF

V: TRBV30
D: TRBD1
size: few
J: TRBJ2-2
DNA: TGTGCCATGACAGGGGTTACCGGGGAGCTGTTTTTT
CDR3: CAMTGVTGELFF

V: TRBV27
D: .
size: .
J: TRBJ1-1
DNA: TGTGCCAGCAGTTTATCAGGTTACAGGGCGGGGAACACTGAAGCTTTCTTT
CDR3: CASSLSGYRAGNTEAFF

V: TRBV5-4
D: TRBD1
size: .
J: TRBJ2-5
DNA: TGTGCCAGCAGCAACTGGACAGGGCGAGAGACCCAGTACTTC
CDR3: CASSNWTGRETQYF

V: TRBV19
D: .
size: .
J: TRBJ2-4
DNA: TGTGCCAGTAGTATCCAGGCCCCTCGGAACATTCAGTACTTC
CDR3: CASSIQAPRNIQYF

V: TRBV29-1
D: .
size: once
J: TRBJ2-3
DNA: TGCAGCGTTGAGAGTGGGACTCCCGGCACAGATACGCAGTATTTT
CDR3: CSVESGTPGTDTQYF

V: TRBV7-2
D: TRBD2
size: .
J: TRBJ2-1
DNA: TGTGCCAGCAGCGTATTGACTAGCGGGAGCCCATATGAGCAGTTCTTC
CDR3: CASSVLTSGSPYEQFF

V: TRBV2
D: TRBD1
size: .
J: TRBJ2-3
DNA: TGTGCCAGCAGCAAGGACAGGGGGCACGCAGATACGCAGTATTTT
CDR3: CASSKDRGHADTQYF

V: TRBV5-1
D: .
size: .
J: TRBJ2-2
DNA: TGCGCCAGCAGCTCCCCGTTTGGCGGTACCGGGGAGCTGTTTTTT
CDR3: CASSSPFGGTGELFF

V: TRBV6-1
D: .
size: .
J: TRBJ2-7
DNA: TGTGCCAGCAGTGAGGCCAGGGTCTACGAGCAGTACTTC
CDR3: CASSEARVYEQYF

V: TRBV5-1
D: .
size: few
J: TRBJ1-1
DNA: TGCGCCAGCAGCTTGGCAGGGGCGATGAACACTGAAGCTTTCTTT
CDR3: CASSLAGAMNTEAFF

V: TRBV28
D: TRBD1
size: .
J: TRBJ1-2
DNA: TGTGCCAGCTTTAGAAACGACAGGGATCCCTATGGCTACACCTTC
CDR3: CASFRNDRDPYGYTF

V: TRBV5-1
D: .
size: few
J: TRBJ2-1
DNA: TGCGCCAGCAGCTCCTGGACAGTCTACAATGAGCAGTTCTTC
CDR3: CASSSWTVYNEQFF

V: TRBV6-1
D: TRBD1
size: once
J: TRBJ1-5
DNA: TGTGCCAGCAGTGAACGACAGGGGATAAATCAGCCCCAGCATTTT
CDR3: CASSERQGINQPQHF

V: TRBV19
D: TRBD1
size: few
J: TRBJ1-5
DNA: TGTGCCAGTAGTATGGCCGGGACAGGGAATCGGGGCAATCAGCCCCAGCATTTT
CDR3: CASSMAGTGNRGNQPQHF

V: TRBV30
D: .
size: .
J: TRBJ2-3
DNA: TGTGCCTGGAGTCCCGGGGATACGCAGTATTTT
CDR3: CAWSPGDTQYF

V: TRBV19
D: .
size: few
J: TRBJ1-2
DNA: TGTGCCAGTAGTATTGATCGGGGAGTCGGTGGCTACACCTTC
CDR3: CASSIDRGVGGYTF

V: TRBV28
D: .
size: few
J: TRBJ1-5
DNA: TGTGGGATCCCCCAGCCCCAGCATTTT
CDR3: CGIPQPQHF

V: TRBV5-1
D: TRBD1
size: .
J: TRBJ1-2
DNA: TGCGCCAGCAGCCCCGGGACAGGACGTAACTATGGCTACACCTTC
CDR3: CASSPGTGRNYGYTF

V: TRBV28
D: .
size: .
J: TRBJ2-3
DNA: TGTGCCAGCAGAGCACACAGAAGCACAGATACGCAGTATTTT
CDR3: CASRAHRSTDTQYF

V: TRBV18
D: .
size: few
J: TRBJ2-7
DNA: TGTGCCAGCTCACCGGGCCGGGACTCCGGCAACGAGCAGTACTTC
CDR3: CASSPGRDSGNEQYF

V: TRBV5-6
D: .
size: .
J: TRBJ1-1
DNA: TGTGCCAGCAGCTTCCAGGGCAGAAGGAACACTGAAGCTTTCTTT
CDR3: CASSFQGRRNTEAFF

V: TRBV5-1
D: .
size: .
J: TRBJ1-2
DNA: TGCGCCAGCAGCCCCGAGTCTAACTATGGCTACACCTTC
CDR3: CASSPESNYGYTF

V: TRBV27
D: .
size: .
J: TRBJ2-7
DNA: TGTGCCAGCAGTTTCGTGAGCGGAGGCGAGCAGTACTTC
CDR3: CASSFVSGGEQYF

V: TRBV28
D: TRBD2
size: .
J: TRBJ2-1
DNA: TGTGCCAGCAGCCCCCCGTCAGCGGGAGGCCTAGGCGAGCAGTTCTTC
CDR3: CASSPPSAGGLGEQFF

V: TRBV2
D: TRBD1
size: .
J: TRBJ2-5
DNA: TGTGCCAGCAGTTCTCGGACAGGCCAAGAGACCCAGTACTTC
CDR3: CASSSRTGQETQYF

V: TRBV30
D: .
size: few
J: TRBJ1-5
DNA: TGTGCCTGGAGTGTACAAAGGGGTCAGGGGACGGATCAGCCCCAGCATTTT
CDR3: CAWSVQRGQGTDQPQHF

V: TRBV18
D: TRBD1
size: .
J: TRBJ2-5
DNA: TGTGCCAGCTCACCGGGACAGCAAGAGACCCAGTACTTC
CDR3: CASSPGQQETQYF

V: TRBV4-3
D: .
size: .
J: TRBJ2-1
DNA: TGCGCCAGCAGCCGAGAGAGGACTTACAATGAGCAGTTCTTC
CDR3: CASSRERTYNEQFF